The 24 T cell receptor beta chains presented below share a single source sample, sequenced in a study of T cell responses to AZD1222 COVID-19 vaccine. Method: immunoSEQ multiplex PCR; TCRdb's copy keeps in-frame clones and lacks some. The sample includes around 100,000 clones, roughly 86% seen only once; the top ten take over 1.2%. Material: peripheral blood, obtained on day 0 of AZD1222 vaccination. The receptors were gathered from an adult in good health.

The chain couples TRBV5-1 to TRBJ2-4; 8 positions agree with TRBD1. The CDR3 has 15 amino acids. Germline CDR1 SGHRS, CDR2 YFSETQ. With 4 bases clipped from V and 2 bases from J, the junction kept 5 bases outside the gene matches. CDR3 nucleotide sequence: TGCGCCAGCAGCCCGACAGGGGAATCCAAAAACATTCAGTACTTC. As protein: CASSPTGESKNIQYF.

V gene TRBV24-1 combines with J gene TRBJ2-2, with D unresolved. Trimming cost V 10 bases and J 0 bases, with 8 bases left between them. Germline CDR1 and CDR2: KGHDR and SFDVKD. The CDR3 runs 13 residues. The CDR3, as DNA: TGTGCCACTACAACCGCGAACACCGGGGAGCTGTTTTTT. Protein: CATTTANTGELFF.

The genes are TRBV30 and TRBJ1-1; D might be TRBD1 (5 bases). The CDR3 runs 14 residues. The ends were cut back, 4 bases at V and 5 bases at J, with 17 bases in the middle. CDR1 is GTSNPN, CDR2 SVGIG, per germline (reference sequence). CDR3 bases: TGTGCCTGGAACCCGGGGGGTTTTGGTACTGAAGCTTTCTTT. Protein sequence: CAWNPGGFGTEAFF.

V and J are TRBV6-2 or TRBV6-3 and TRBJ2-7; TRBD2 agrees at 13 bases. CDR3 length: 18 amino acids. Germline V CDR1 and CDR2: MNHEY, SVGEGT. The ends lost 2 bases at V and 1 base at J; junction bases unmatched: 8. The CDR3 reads CASSYPTSGRRRSYEQYF. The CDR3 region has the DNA TGTGCCAGCAGTTACCCGACTAGCGGGAGGCGCCGATCCTACGAGCAGTACTTC.

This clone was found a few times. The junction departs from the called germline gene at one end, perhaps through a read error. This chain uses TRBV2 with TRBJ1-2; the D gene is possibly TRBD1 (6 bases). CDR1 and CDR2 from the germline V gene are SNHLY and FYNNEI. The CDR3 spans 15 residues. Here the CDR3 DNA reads TGTGCCAGCAGCGAAGAGGACAGCCAAAGGCGGGGCTACACCTTC. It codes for CASSEEDSQRRGYTF.

The CDR3 coding sequence is TGTGCCAGCAGCGTAGAGACAGGGGGCAGGGAGCTGTTTTTT. Residues: CASSVETGGRELFF. The V and J genes are TRBV9 and TRBJ2-2; 10 nucleotides align to TRBD1. After removal of 0 bases from V and 9 bases from J, the junction contained 2 bases not matched to a gene. The germline V gene has CDR1 SGDLS and CDR2 YYNGEE. This CDR3 has 14 amino acids.

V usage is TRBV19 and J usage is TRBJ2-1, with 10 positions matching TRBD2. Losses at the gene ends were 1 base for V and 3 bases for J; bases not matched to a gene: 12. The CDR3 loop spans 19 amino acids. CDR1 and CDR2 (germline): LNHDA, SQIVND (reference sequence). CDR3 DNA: TGTGCCAGTAGTATAGGGGACTATAGGGCTAGCGGGAGCTACAATGAGCAGTTCTTC. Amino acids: CASSIGDYRASGSYNEQFF.

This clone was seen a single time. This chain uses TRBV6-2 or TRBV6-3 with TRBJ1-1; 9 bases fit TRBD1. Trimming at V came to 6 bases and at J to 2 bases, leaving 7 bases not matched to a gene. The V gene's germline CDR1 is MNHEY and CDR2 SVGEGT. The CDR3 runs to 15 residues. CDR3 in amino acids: CASSSGQGLNTEAFF. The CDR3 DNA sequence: TGTGCCAGCAGCTCGGGACAGGGCTTAAACACTGAAGCTTTCTTT.

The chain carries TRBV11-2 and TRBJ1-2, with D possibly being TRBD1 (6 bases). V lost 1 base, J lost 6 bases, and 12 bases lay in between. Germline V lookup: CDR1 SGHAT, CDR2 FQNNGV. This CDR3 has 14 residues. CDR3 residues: CASSLVGGLNGYTF. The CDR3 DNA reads TGTGCCAGCAGCTTAGTGGGGGGGCTAAATGGCTACACCTTC.

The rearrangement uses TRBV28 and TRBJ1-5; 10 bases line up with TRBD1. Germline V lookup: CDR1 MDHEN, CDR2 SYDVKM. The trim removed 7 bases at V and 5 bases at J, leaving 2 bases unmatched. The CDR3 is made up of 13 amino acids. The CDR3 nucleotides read TGTGCCAGCACGGGACAGGGGTATCAGCCCCAGCATTTT. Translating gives CASTGQGYQPQHF.

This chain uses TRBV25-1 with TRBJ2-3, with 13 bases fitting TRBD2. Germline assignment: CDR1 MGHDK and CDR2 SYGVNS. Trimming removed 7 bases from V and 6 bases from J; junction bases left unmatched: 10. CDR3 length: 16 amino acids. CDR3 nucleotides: TGTGCCAGCACCCAGGGACTAGCGGGGCCCTTGGATACGCAGTATTTT. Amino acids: CASTQGLAGPLDTQYF.

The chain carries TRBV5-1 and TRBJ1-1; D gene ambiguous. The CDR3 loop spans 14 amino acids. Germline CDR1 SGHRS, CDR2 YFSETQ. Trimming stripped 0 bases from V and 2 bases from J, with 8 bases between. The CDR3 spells CASSLDGRNTEAFF. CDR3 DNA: TGCGCCAGCAGCTTGGATGGACGAAACACTGAAGCTTTCTTT.

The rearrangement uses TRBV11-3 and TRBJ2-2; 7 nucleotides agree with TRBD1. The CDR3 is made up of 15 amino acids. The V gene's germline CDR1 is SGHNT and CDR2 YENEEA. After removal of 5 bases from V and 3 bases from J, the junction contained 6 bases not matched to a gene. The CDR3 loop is CASSKGGKDTGELFF. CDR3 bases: TGTGCCAGCAGCAAAGGGGGCAAAGACACCGGGGAGCTGTTTTTT.

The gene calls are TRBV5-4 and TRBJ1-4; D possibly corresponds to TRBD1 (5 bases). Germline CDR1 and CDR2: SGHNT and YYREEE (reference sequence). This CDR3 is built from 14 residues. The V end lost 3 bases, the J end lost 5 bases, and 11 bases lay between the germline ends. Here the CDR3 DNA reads TGTGCCAGCAGCTCCGGGACGCCGAATGAAAAACTGTTTTTT. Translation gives CASSSGTPNEKLFF. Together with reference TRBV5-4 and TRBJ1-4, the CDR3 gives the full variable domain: ETGVTQSPTHLIKTRGQQVTLRCSSQSGHNTVSWYQQALGQGPQFIFQYYREEENGRGNFPPRFSGLQFPNYSSELNVNALELDDSALYLCASSSGTPNEKLFFGSGTQLSVL.

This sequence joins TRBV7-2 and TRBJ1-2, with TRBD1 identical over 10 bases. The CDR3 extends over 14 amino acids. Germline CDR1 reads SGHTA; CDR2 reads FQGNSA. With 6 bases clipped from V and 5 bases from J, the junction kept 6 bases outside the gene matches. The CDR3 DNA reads TGTGCCAGCAGTTCCGGGACAGGGGTGTATGGCTACACCTTC. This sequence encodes CASSSGTGVYGYTF.

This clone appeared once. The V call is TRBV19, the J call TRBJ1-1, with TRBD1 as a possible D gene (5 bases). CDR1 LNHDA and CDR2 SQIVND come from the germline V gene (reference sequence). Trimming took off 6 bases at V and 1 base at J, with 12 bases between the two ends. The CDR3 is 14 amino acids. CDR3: CASRTGTENTEAFF. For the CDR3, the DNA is TGTGCCAGTAGAACCGGGACGGAGAACACTGAAGCTTTCTTT.

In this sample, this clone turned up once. CDR3 coding DNA: TGTGCTAGTGGTTTTTACGTCCTGGACAGCAAATACAATGAGCAGTTCTTC. Encoded protein: CASGFYVLDSKYNEQFF. The chain has TRBV12-5 and TRBJ2-1; tentative D call: TRBD1 (6 bases). Trimming shortened V by 3 bases and J by 4 bases, and 19 bases separated the two germline ends. This CDR3 region has 17 residues. Germline V gene lookup returns CDR1 LGHNT and CDR2 FRNRAP.

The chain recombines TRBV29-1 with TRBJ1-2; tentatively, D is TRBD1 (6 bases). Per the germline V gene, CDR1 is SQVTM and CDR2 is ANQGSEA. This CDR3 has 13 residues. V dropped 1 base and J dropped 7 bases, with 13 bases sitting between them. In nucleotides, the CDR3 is TGCAGCGTTGAAGTTGGGGGGCTGGCTGGCTACACCTTC. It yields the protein CSVEVGGLAGYTF. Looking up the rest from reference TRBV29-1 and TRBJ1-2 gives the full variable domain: SAVISQKPSRDICQRGTSLTIQCQVDSQVTMMFWYRQQPGQSLTLIATANQGSEATYESGFVIDKFPISRPNLTFSTLTVSNMSPEDSSIYLCSVEVGGLAGYTFGSGTRLTVV.

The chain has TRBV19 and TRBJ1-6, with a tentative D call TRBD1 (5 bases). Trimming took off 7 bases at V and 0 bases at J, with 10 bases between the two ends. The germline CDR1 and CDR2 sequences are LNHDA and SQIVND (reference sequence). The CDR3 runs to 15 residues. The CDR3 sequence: CASTRGASYNSPLHF. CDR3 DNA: TGTGCCAGTACTCGCGGGGCCTCCTATAATTCACCCCTCCACTTT.

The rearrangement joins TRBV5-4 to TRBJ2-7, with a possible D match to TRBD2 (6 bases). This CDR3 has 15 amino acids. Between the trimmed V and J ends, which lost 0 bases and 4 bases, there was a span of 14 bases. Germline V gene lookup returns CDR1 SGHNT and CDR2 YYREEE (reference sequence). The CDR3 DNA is TGTGCCAGCAGCTTGGGAGTTAGCGGATGGTACGAGCAGTACTTC. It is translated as CASSLGVSGWYEQYF.

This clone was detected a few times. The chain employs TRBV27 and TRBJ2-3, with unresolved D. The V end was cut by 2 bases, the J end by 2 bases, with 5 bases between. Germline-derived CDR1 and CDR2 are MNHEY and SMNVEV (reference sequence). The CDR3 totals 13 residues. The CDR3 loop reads CASSLRLTDTQYF. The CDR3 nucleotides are TGTGCCAGCAGTTTACGACTCACAGATACGCAGTATTTT.

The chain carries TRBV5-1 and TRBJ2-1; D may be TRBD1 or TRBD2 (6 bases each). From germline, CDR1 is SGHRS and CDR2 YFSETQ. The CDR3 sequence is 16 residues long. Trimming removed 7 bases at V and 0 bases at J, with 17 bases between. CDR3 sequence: CASVGGGLRSYNEQFF. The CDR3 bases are TGCGCCAGCGTGGGTGGGGGGCTACGCTCCTACAATGAGCAGTTCTTC.

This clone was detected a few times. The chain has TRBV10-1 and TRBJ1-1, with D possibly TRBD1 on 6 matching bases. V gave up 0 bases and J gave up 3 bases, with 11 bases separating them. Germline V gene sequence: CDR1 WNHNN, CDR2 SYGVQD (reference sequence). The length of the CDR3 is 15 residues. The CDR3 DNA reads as TGCGCCAGCAGTGAGTCCACAGGGCCGGACACTGAAGCTTTCTTT. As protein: CASSESTGPDTEAFF.

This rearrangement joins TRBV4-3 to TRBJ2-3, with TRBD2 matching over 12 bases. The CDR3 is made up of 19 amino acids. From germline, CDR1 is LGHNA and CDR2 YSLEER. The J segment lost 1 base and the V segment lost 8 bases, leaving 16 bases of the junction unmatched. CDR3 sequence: CASSRGGLAGWFGTDTQYF. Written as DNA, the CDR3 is TGCGCCAGCTCCCGAGGTGGACTAGCGGGATGGTTCGGCACAGATACGCAGTATTTT.